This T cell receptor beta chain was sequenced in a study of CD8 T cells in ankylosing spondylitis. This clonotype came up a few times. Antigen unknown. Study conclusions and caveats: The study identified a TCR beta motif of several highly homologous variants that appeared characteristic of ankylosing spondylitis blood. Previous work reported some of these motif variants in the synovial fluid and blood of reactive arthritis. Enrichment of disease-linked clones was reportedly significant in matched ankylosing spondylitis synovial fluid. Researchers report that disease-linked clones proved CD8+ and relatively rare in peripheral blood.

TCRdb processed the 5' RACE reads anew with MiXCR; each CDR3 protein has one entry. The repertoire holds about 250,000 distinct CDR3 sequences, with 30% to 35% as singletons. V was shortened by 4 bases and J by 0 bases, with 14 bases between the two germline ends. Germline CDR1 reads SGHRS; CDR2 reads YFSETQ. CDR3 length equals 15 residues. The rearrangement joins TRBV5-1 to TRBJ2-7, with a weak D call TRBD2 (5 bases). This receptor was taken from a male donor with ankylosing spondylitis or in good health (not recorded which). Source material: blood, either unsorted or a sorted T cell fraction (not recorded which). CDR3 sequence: CASSRLLGNSYEQYF. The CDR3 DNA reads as TGCGCCAGCAGCCGCCTGCTCGGGAACTCCTACGAGCAGTACTTC.